Below, one T cell receptor beta chain is given with its context. The sample comes from a study of blood T cells in healthy people across ages. This CDR3 comprises 14 residues. Germline loops: CDR1 LNHDA, CDR2 SQIVND (reference sequence). V gave up 4 bases and J gave up 0 bases, with 9 bases separating them. The use of a sample-barcoded 5' primer and a J-beta primer mix characterized a second PCR of about 7 to 12 cycles. TCRdb reanalysed the 5' RACE reads using MiXCR and keeps one entry per CDR3 protein. Seen here are 700,000 to 900,000 distinct CDR3 sequences, approximately 24% observed once, and the top ten hold 3%. The same data also went into a second study, on T cells of mothers and their children.

Sequenced input: blood. The sequence was obtained from a boy aged 5-17 years in good health. This sequence joins TRBV19 and TRBJ1-2; D gene unclear. In DNA form, the CDR3 reads TGTGCCAGTAGTAGGAGCGGAGCTAACTATGGCTACACCTTC. It encodes CASSRSGANYGYTF. Looking up the rest from reference TRBV19 and TRBJ1-2 gives the full variable domain: DGGITQSPKYLFRKEGQNVTLSCEQNLNHDAMYWYRQDPGQGLRLIYYSQIVNDFQKGDIAEGYSVSREKKESFPLTVTSAQKNPTAFYLCASSRSGANYGYTFGSGTRLTVV.